A selection of T cell receptor beta chains follows, all from one sample in a study of control samples from healthy donors and cancer patients. Sequenced by immunoSEQ multiplex PCR; TCRdb stores in-frame clones only, minus some. The sample includes 100,000 to 150,000 clones, around 90% of them seen just once. The sequencing input was blood. These TCRs come from a man younger than 35 in good health. Both conserved end residues are part of each CDR3. The order of the fields is D gene, V gene, clone size, J gene, CDR3 protein, CDR3 DNA. D genes are given only for firm matches. Size is stated for part of the rows, as once, few or many counts, or as a class when the clone is expanded.

>TRBD1|TRBV6-7|NA|TRBJ2-5
CASSYPGQGVSEETQYF
TGTGCCAGCAGTTACCCGGGACAGGGGGTATCAGAAGAGACCCAGTACTTC
>NA|TRBV11-3|NA|TRBJ1-1
CASSLEQNTEAFF
TGTGCCAGCAGCTTAGAACAGAACACTGAAGCTTTCTTT
>NA|TRBV7-6|NA|TRBJ2-1
CASSLDGTVYNEQFF
TGTGCCAGCAGCTTAGACGGGACGGTCTACAATGAGCAGTTCTTC
>NA|TRBV6-5|few|TRBJ1-1
CASSSKGGNTEAFF
TGTGCCAGCAGTTCGAAGGGGGGGAACACTGAAGCTTTCTTT
>TRBD1|TRBV27|NA|TRBJ1-5
CASSYRQGAQPQHF
TGTGCCAGCAGTTACCGACAGGGGGCTCAGCCCCAGCATTTT
>NA|TRBV11-2|once|TRBJ2-5
CASSLGVGMVGGETQYF
TGTGCCAGCAGCTTAGGTGTGGGGATGGTAGGAGGAGAGACCCAGTACTTC
>NA|TRBV6-1|NA|TRBJ1-5
CASSEGLGSYSNQPQHF
TGTGCCAGCAGTGAAGGTCTTGGGTCATATAGCAATCAGCCCCAGCATTTT
>NA|TRBV11-3|NA|TRBJ1-6
CASSLGWASPLHF
TGTGCCAGCAGCTTAGGATGGGCTTCACCCCTCCACTTT
>NA|TRBV7-9|NA|TRBJ1-1
CASSFAENTEAFF
TGTGCCAGCAGCTTCGCAGAAAACACTGAAGCTTTCTTT
>NA|TRBV6-5|NA|TRBJ2-7
CASSYSKQGENEQYF
TGTGCCAGCAGTTACTCGAAACAGGGAGAGAACGAGCAGTACTTC
>TRBD1|TRBV6-1|NA|TRBJ1-5
CASSETGVQPQHF
TGTGCCAGCAGTGAGACAGGGGTTCAGCCCCAGCATTTT
>TRBD1|TRBV18|NA|TRBJ1-1
CASSPDRAEAFF
TGTGCCAGCTCACCCGACAGGGCTGAAGCTTTCTTT
>NA|TRBV6-1|NA|TRBJ2-5
CASSEGGEQETQYF
TGTGCCAGCAGTGAGGGCGGGGAGCAAGAGACCCAGTACTTC
>NA|TRBV21-1|NA|TRBJ1-4
CASSGSDRALNEKLFF
TGTGCCAGCAGCGGGTCTGACAGAGCCCTTAATGAAAAACTGTTTTTT
>TRBD1|TRBV18|NA|TRBJ1-4
CASSPRRTGATNEKLFF
TGTGCCAGCTCACCACGAAGGACAGGGGCAACTAATGAAAAACTGTTTTTT
>NA|TRBV20-1|NA|TRBJ1-1
CKSGVNTEAFF
TGCAAATCCGGGGTTAACACTGAAGCTTTCTTT